The present T cell receptor (beta chain) was sequenced within a study of cytomegalovirus exposure and HLA in healthy donors. The germline V gene encodes CDR1 SGDLS and CDR2 YYNGEE. Trimming took 3 bases from V and 0 from J, leaving 15 bases between them. The CDR3 is 16 residues long. Study-level points and caveats: In a later analysis, specific HLA alleles were associated with about 18,000 TCR beta sequences at a 0.05 false discovery rate. It was likely that a cluster of highly shared sequence variants was a sequencing artifact.

The PCR made use of 60 Vbeta and 13 Jbeta primers. Assay: immunoSEQ multiplex PCR; the TCRdb copy retains only in-frame clones and omits some. This sample has about 180,000 clones, with 65% to 75% found just once. On this clone: Its target is unknown.

The sequencing sample was made of PBMCs. This sequence joins TRBV9 and TRBJ1-1; the D gene is possibly TRBD1 (6 bases). The TCR was taken from a human donor in good health. The CDR3 region is CASSASGALMNTEAFF. CDR3 DNA sequence: TGTGCCAGCAGCGCCTCAGGGGCGCTAATGAACACTGAAGCTTTCTTT.